A selection of T cell receptor beta chains follows, all from one sample in a study of metastatic and nonmetastatic thyroid tumors. Using MiXCR, TCRdb reanalyzed the PCR reads. The sample shows 20,000 to 25,000 clones, about a quarter of them seen only once. Sample: tumor tissue. These receptors were taken from a female donor with papillary thyroid cancer or a benign thyroid nodule (not recorded which). Some clones in this sample may be carry-over from other donors' samples. CDR3s include the opening cysteine and the closing phenylalanine or tryptophan. The D gene is left open where the match is weak. Clone size is not always given. Where it is, it says once, few, many or a class for expanded clones.

D gene	V gene	clone size	J gene	CDR3 DNA	CDR3 protein
TRBD2	TRBV6-7	many	TRBJ2-1	TGTGCCAGCAGCCTGGAGGGGCCGGGACTAGTTAACAATGAGCAGTTCTTC	CASSLEGPGLVNNEQFF
TRBD1	TRBV28	few	TRBJ1-1	TGTGCCAGCAGTTCTCCGGGACAGGGTGCGGTGAACACTGAAGCTTTCTTT	CASSSPGQGAVNTEAFF
NA	TRBV20-1	many	TRBJ2-5	TGCAGTGCCATCCAAGAGACCCAGTACTTC	CSAIQETQYF
NA	TRBV5-1	medium-sized	TRBJ2-7	TGCGCCAGCAGCGCCGAAGGGTACGAGCAGTACTTC	CASSAEGYEQYF
TRBD1	TRBV4-1	NA	TRBJ1-2	TGCGCCAGCAGGGTAGTTAGTATGGGACAGCTTTACTACACCTTC	CASRVVSMGQLYYTF
TRBD2	TRBV5-1	many	TRBJ2-3	TGCGCCAGCAGCTTGCGGGCAGGGAGGGCAGATACGCAGTATTTT	CASSLRAGRADTQYF
NA	TRBV30	NA	TRBJ2-2	TGTGCCTGGAGTATGGAGTCGGGTACCTGGGAGCTGTTTTTT	CAWSMESGTWELFF
TRBD2	TRBV30	NA	TRBJ2-3	TGTGCCTGGAGACTAGCGGGGGGGTGCGATACGCAGTATTTT	CAWRLAGGCDTQYF
NA	TRBV11-2	NA	TRBJ2-1	TGTGCCAGCAGCTTAGAGGGATACAATGAGCAGTTCTTC	CASSLEGYNEQFF
TRBD1	TRBV2	few	TRBJ1-5	TGTGCCAGCATTGGACAGGGAGGTCGGCCCCAGCATTTT	CASIGQGGRPQHF
NA	TRBV7-8	many	TRBJ2-1	TGTGCCAGCAGCTTGGCGGGGAACTCCTACAATGAGCAGTTCTTC	CASSLAGNSYNEQFF
NA	TRBV7-8	NA	TRBJ1-4	TGTGTCAGCAGCCCCCTACATCTTAATGAAAAACTGTTTTTT	CVSSPLHLNEKLFF
NA	TRBV12-5	NA	TRBJ1-5	TGTGCTAGTGGAAACGGGGGGGATCAGCCCCAGCATTTT	CASGNGGDQPQHF
NA	TRBV5-1	NA	TRBJ1-2	TGCGCCAGCCTGCCGACCCCAGGGAAAGTCTATGGCTACACCTTC	CASLPTPGKVYGYTF
NA	TRBV7-3	many	TRBJ2-2	TGTGCCAGCAGCTTAGGGTCGGGACTCATGAACACCGGGGAGCTGTTTTTT	CASSLGSGLMNTGELFF
TRBD1	TRBV5-1	NA	TRBJ1-1	TGCGCCAGCAGCGTCGGGACAGCGGTAGCTTTCTTT	CASSVGTAVAFF